The clone carrying this T cell receptor beta chain was seen ten or more times. From the 5' RACE reads, TCRdb called clonotypes with MiXCR, one entry per CDR3 protein. Of over 55,000 distinct CDR3 sequences listed, roughly a tenth are singletons. V shed 6 bases, J shed 2 bases, and the junction held 5 bases outside the gene matches. The CDR3 runs 15 residues. Germline values: CDR1 KGHDR, CDR2 SFDVKD. The data stem from a study of neurological immune-mediated disorders. Stated time point: longitudinal time-point 1 (baseline). As healthy controls, volunteers from a blood bank in Maryland, USA, were used. This receptor was taken from a man under 40 in good health. The sample taken for sequencing was PBMCs. The J gene is TRBJ2-1, the V gene TRBV24-1; 8 nucleotides match TRBD1. CDR3 protein: CATSSYRGTYNEQFF. DNA of the CDR3: TGTGCCACCAGTAGTTACAGGGGGACCTACAATGAGCAGTTCTTC.